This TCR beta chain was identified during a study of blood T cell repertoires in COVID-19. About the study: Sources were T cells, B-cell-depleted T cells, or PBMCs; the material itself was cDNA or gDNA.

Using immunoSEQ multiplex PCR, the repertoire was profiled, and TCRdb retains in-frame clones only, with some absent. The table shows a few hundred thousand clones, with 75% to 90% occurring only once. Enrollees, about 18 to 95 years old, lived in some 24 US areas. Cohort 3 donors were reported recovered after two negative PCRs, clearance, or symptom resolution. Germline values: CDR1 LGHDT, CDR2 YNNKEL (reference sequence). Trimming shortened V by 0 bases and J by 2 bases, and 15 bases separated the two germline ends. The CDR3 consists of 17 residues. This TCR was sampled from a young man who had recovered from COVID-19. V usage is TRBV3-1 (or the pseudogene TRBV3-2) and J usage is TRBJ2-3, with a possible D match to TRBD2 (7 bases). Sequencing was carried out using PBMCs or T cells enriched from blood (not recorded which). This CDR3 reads CASSQEWAGAPTDTQYF. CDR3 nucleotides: TGTGCCAGCAGCCAAGAATGGGCGGGGGCCCCCACAGATACGCAGTATTTT.